The 3 T cell receptor beta chains given below trace back to one sample, sequenced in a study of T-cell memory formation after mild COVID-19. TCRdb reprocessed the 5' RACE reads via MiXCR and lists one record per CDR3 protein. The table records a few hundred thousand distinct CDR3 sequences, less than 20% of them present only once. The sequenced sample was PBMCs or a T cell subset sorted from them (not recorded which). These receptors originate from a man younger than 35 who had mild COVID-19 (a few samples of this study predate the infection). Cell type and time point are not known.

This clonotype was found once. V gene TRBV18 combines with J gene TRBJ1-3, with D perhaps TRBD1 (5 bases). CDR3 length equals 11 residues. Trimming stripped 1 base from V and 14 bases from J, with 9 bases between. Germline V gene sequence: CDR1 KGHSH, CDR2 LQKENI. CDR3 in DNA: TGTGCCAGCTCACCACGGACATGGCTATATTTT. Protein sequence: CASSPRTWLYF.

This clonotype was recorded a few times. V gene TRBV5-1 combines with J gene TRBJ2-5; TRBD1 matches 10 bases. CDR3 length: 14 amino acids. V trimming: 4 bases; J trimming: 7 bases; junction bases outside the gene matches: 7. Germline lookup yields CDR1 SGHRS and CDR2 YFSETQ. The CDR3 DNA sequence: TGCGCCAGCAGCGACCGGGACAGGGGAGCGACCCAGTACTTC. This translates into CASSDRDRGATQYF.

This clonotype was seen repeatedly, ten times or more. The CDR3 sequence: CASSLMWQPQHF. The CDR3 DNA follows: TGTGCCAGCAGTTTAATGTGGCAGCCCCAGCATTTT. The chain uses TRBV12-3 or TRBV12-4 and TRBJ1-5; the D is unclear. The CDR3 loop spans 12 amino acids. V lost 2 bases, J lost 7 bases, and 6 bases lay in between.